The T cell receptor (beta chain) described here comes from a study of blood T cell repertoires in COVID-19. Study-wide background: PBMCs, B-cell-depleted T cells, or T cells provided the cDNA or gDNA that made up the material.

This CDR3 has 14 amino acids. CDR1 SGDLS and CDR2 YYNGEE come from the germline V gene. V lost 0 bases and J 6 bases, leaving 11 bases between the germline ends. Here immunoSEQ multiplex PCR was the method, and the copy in TCRdb shows in-frame clones only, minus some. The sample carries about 140,000 clones, 80% to 90% recorded once. This TCR was sampled from a woman between 50 and 59 years old with active or convalescent COVID-19. The sequencing input was peripheral blood. V is TRBV9 and J is TRBJ2-3; tentatively, D is TRBD1 (5 bases). In nucleotides, the CDR3 is TGTGCCAGCAGCGTAGGGGGTTCAGGGGATACGCAGTATTTT. Its translation: CASSVGGSGDTQYF.